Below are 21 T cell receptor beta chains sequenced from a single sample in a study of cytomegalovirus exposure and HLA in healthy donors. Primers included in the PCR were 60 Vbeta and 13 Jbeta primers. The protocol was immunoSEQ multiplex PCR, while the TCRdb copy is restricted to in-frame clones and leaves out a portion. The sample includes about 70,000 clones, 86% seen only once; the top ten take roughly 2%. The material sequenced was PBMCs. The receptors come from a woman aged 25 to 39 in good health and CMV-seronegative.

The CDR3 DNA reads as TGCAGCGTTTCTCCCGGCAGGGGACCCGGGGCCAACGTCCTGACTTTC. It translates to CSVSPGRGPGANVLTF. The V and J genes are TRBV29-1 and TRBJ2-6, with D possibly being TRBD1 (6 bases). V was cut by 5 bases and J by 4 bases, with 18 bases left in between. Germline CDR1 reads SQVTM; CDR2 reads ANQGSEA. CDR3 length equals 16 residues.

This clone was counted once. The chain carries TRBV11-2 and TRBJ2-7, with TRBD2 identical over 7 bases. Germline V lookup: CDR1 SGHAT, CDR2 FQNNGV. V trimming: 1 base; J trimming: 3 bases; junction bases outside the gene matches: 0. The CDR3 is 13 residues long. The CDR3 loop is CASSLGTSYEQYF. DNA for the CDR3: TGTGCCAGCAGCTTAGGGACTAGCTACGAGCAGTACTTC.

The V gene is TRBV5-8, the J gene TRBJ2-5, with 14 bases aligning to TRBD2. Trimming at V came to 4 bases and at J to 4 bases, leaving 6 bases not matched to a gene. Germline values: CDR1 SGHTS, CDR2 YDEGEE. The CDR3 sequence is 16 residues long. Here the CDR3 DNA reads TGTGCCAGCAGCGCTGGGACTAGCGGGAGCGTAGAGACCCAGTACTTC. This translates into CASSAGTSGSVETQYF.

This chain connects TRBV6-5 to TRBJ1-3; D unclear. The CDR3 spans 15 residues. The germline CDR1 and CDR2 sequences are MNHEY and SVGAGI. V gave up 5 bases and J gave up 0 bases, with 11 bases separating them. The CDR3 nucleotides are TGTGCCAGCAGTAGAGTTGCGAGCTCTGGAAACACCATATATTTT. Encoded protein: CASSRVASSGNTIYF.

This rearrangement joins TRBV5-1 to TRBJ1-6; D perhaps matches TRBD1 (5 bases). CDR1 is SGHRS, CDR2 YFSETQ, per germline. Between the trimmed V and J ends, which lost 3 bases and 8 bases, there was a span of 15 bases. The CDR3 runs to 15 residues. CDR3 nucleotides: TGCGCCAGCAGCTGGGGGGGGACTGCAGATTCACCCCTCCACTTT. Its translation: CASSWGGTADSPLHF.

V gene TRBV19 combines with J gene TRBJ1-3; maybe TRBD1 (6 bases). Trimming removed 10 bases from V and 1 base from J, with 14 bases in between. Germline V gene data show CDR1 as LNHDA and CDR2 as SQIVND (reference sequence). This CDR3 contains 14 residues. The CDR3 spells CATRQVESGNTIYF. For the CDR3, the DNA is TGTGCCACCCGACAGGTAGAGTCTGGAAACACCATATATTTT.

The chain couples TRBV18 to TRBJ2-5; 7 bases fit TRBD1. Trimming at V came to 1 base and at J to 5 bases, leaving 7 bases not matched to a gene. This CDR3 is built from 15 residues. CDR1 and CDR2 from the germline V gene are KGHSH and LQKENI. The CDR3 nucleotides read TGTGCCAGCTCACCACGCGACAGGGCTGGGGAGACCCAGTACTTC. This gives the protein CASSPRDRAGETQYF.

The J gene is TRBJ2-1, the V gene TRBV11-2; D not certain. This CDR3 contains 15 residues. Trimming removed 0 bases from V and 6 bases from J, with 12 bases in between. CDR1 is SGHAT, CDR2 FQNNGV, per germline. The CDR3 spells CASSLEPVAPNEQFF. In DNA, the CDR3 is TGTGCCAGCAGCTTAGAGCCGGTAGCCCCCAATGAGCAGTTCTTC.

CDR3 amino acids: CASSPPTHVFGGYTF. CDR3 nucleotide sequence: TGTGCCAGCTCACCGCCGACACACGTCTTTGGTGGCTACACCTTC. The chain combines TRBV18 with TRBJ1-2; no reliable D call. V lost 3 bases to trimming and J lost 7 bases, with 18 bases between them. This CDR3 is 15 amino acids long. Germline CDR1 KGHSH, CDR2 LQKENI. Based on the CDR3 plus reference TRBV18 and TRBJ1-2, the full variable domain is NAGVMQNPRHLVRRRGQEARLRCSPMKGHSHVYWYRQLPEEGLKFMVYLQKENIIDESGMPKERFSAEFPKEGPSILRIQQVVRGDSAAYFCASSPPTHVFGGYTFGSGTRLTVV.

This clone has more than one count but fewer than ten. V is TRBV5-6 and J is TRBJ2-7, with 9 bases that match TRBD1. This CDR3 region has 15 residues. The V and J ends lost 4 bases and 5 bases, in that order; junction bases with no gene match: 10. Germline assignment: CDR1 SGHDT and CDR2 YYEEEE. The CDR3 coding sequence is TGTGCCAGCAGCCTGATGGACAGGGGTCGCGACGAGCAGTACTTC. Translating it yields CASSLMDRGRDEQYF.

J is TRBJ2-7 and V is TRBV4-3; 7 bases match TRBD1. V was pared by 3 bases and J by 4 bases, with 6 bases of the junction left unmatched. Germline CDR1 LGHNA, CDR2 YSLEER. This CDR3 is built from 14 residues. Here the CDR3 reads CASSQNRGPYEQYF. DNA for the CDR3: TGCGCCAGCAGCCAGAACAGGGGTCCATACGAGCAGTACTTC.

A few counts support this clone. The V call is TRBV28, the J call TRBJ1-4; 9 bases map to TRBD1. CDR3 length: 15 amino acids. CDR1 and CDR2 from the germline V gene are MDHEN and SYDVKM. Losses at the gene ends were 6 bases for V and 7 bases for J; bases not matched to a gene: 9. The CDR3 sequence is CASSFADRGGEKLFF. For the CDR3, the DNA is TGTGCCAGCAGCTTCGCCGACAGGGGGGGTGAAAAACTGTTTTTT. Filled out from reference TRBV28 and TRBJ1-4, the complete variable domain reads DVKVTQSSRYLVKRTGEKVFLECVQDMDHENMFWYRQDPGLGLRLIYFSYDVKMKEKGDIPEGYSVSREKKERFSLILESASTNQTSMYLCASSFADRGGEKLFFGSGTQLSVL.

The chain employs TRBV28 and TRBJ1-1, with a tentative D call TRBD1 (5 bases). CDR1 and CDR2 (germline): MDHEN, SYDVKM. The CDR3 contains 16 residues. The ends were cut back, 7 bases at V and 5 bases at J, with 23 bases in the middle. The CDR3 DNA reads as TGTGCCAGCACGGTTGGGGGAGTGGAGGGTGCGACTGAAGCTTTCTTT. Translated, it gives CASTVGGVEGATEAFF.

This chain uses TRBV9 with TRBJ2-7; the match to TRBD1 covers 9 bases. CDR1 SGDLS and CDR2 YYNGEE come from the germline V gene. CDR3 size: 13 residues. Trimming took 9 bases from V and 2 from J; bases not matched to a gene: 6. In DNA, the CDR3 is TGTGCCACATCGGGACAGGGTCCCTACGAGCAGTACTTC. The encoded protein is CATSGQGPYEQYF.

The CDR3 sequence is CASSYSGAGTYYEQYF. CDR3 coding DNA: TGTGCCAGCAGTTACTCCGGGGCGGGAACATACTACGAGCAGTACTTC. This sequence joins TRBV6-6 and TRBJ2-5, with a weak D call TRBD2 (6 bases). The assigned J gene may be wrong: the sequence end matches TRBJ2-7 better. The CDR3 is 16 amino acids. The V gene's germline CDR1 is MNHNY and CDR2 SVGAGI (reference sequence).

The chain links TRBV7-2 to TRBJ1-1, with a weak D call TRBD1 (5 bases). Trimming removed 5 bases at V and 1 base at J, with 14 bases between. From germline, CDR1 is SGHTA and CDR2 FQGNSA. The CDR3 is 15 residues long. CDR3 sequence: CASSPARGKNTEAFF. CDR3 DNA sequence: TGTGCCAGCAGCCCCGCTAGGGGCAAGAACACTGAAGCTTTCTTT.

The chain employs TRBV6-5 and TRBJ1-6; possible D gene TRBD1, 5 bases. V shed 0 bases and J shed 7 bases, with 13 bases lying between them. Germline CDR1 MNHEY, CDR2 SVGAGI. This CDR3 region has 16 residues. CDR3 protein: CASSYSRQRPNSPLHF. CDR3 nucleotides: TGTGCCAGCAGTTACTCTAGACAGCGACCCAATTCACCCCTCCACTTT.

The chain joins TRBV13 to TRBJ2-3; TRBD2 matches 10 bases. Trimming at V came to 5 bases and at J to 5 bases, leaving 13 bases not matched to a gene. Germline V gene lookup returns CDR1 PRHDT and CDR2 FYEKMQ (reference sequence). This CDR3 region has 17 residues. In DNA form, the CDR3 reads TGTGCCAGCAGCCCCAGGACTAGCGGTCCTTCCGAAGATACGCAGTATTTT. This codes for CASSPRTSGPSEDTQYF.

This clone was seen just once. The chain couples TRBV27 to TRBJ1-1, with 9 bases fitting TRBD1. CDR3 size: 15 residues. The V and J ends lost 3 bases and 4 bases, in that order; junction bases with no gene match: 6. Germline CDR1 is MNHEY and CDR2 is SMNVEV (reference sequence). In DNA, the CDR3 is TGTGCCAGCAGTTTTAACCGGGACAGGGTCACTGAAGCTTTCTTT. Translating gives CASSFNRDRVTEAFF.

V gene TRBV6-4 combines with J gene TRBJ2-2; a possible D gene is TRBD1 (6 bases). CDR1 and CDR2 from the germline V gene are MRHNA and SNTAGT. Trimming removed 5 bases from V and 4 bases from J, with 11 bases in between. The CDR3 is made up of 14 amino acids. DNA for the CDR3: TGTGCCAGCAGTACAGGACAGACCACCGGGGAGCTGTTTTTT. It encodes CASSTGQTTGELFF.

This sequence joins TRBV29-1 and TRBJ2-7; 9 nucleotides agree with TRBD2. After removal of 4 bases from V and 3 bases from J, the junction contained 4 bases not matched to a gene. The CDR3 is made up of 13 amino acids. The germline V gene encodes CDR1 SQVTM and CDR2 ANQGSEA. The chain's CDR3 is CSVVSGSDYEQYF. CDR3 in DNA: TGCAGCGTTGTTAGCGGGAGTGACTACGAGCAGTACTTC.